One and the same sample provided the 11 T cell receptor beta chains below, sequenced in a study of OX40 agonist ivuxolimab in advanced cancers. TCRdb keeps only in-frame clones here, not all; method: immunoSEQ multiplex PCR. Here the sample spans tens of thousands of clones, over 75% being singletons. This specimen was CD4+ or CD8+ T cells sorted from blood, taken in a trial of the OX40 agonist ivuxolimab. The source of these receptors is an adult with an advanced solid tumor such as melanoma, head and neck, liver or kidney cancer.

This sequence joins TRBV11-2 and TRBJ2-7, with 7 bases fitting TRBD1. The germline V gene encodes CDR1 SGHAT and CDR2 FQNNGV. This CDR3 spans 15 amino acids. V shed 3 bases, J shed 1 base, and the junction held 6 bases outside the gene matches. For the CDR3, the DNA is TGTGCCAGCAGCTTCGGGACAGTGCTGTCCTACGAGCAGTACTTC. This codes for CASSFGTVLSYEQYF.

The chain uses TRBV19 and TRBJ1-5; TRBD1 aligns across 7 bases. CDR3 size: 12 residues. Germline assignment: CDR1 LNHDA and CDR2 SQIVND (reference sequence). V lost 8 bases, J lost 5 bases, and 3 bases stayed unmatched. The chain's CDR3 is CASLQGDQPQHF. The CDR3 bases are TGTGCCAGTTTGCAGGGGGATCAGCCCCAGCATTTT.

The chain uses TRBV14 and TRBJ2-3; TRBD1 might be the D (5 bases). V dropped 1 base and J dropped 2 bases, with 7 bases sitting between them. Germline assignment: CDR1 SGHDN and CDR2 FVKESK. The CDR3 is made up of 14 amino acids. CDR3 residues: CASSQGQLTDTQYF. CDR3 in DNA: TGTGCCAGCAGCCAAGGACAGCTCACAGATACGCAGTATTTT. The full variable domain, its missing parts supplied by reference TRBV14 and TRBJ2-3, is EAGVTQFPSHSVIEKGQTVTLRCDPISGHDNLYWYRRVMGKEIKFLLHFVKESKQDESGMPNNRFLAERTGGTYSTLKVQPAELEDSGVYFCASSQGQLTDTQYFGPGTRLTVL.

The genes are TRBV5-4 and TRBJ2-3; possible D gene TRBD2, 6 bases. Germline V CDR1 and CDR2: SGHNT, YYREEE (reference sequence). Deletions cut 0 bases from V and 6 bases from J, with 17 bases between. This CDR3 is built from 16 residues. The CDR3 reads CASSLGGVEGEDTQYF. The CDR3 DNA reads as TGTGCCAGCAGCTTGGGAGGAGTGGAGGGAGAGGATACGCAGTATTTT.

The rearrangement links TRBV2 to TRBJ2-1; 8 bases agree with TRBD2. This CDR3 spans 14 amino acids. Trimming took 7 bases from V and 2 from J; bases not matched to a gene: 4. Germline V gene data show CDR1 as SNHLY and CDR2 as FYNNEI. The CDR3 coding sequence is TGTGCCAGCAATCGAGCGGGAGCCTACAATGAGCAGTTCTTC. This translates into CASNRAGAYNEQFF.

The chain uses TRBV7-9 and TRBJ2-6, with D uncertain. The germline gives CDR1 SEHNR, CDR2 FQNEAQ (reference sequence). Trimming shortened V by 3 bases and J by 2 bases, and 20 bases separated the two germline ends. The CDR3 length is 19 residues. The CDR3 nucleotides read TGTGCCAGCAGCTTCCGGGTTTCCAACCCTCTGGCTGGGGCCAACGTCCTGACTTTC. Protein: CASSFRVSNPLAGANVLTF.

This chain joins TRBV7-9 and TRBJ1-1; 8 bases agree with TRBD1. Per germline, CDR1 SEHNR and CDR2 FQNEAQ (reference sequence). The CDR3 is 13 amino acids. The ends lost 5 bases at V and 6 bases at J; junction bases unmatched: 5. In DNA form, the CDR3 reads TGTGCCAGCAGCCCCGGACAGGGCGCTGAAGCTTTCTTT. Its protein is CASSPGQGAEAFF.

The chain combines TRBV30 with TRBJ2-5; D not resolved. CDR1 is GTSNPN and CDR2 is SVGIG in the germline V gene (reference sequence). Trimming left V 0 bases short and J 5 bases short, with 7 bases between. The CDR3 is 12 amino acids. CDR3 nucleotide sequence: TGTGCCTGGAGTGTGAAGGTGGAGACCCAGTACTTC. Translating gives CAWSVKVETQYF.

This CDR3 is CASSITASGELFF. CDR3 sequence (DNA): TGTGCCAGTAGTATTACAGCCTCCGGGGAGCTGTTTTTT. This chain connects TRBV19 to TRBJ2-2; D is undetermined. Trimming took 3 bases from V and 6 from J, leaving 8 bases between them. The CDR3 consists of 13 residues. Germline values: CDR1 LNHDA, CDR2 SQIVND (reference sequence).

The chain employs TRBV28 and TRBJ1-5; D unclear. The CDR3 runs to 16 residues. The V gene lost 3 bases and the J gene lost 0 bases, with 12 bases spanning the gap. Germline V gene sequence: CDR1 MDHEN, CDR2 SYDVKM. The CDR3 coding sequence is TGTGCCAGCAGTTTGGGCATAGGGAATAGCAATCAGCCCCAGCATTTT. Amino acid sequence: CASSLGIGNSNQPQHF.

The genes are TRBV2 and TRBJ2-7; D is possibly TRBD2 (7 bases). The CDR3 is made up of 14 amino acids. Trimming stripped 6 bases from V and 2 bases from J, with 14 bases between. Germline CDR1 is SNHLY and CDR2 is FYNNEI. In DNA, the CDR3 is TGTGCCAGCAGGGGAGCGGGACATACCTACGAGCAGTACTTC. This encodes CASRGAGHTYEQYF.